At least ten counts were recorded for the clone carrying this TCR beta chain. Its antigen is still unknown. The data originate from a study of response to subunit inactivated influenza vaccine. The study, taken as a whole, reports: Every seasonal influenza vaccination brings in few new T cells, the authors suggested.

One entry per CDR3 protein, called by TCRdb with MiXCR from the RT-PCR reads. The sample yields 400,000 to 650,000 distinct CDR3 sequences, approximately 7.2% seen once. The V and J ends lost 2 bases and 0 bases, in that order; junction bases with no gene match: 12. CDR3 length: 18 amino acids. Germline V gene sequence: CDR1 DFQATT, CDR2 SNEGSKA (reference sequence). This receptor was taken from a man aged 45-69 years who received an inactivated influenza vaccine. The gene calls are TRBV20-1 and TRBJ2-1; 8 bases are shared with TRBD2. The sample consisted of PBMCs from blood, taken less than 30 months after vaccination. The CDR3 DNA reads TGCAGTGCTAGACCATTGATAGCGGGATCGCCCTCCTACAATGAGCAGTTCTTC. Its translation: CSARPLIAGSPSYNEQFF.